The 20 T cell receptor beta chains below all came from one sample that was sequenced in a study of T cells in Graves' hyperthyroidism and ophthalmopathy (dated by TCRdb to about 2019). Libraries were prepared through multiplex PCR. Sequencer: Illumina HiSeq 2000. Amplification of TCR beta CDR3 regions was carried out from RNA transcripts. A first-round RT-PCR of the TCR CDR3 used the HTBI primer set with the Qiagen OneStep RT-PCR kit. TCRdb took the public reads, trimmed them with fastp at Q25, ran MiXCR for clone calling and kept in-frame beta chains. Rows with a matching CDR3 protein are joined into one entry that keeps the most common DNA and genes. The sample includes hundreds of thousands of distinct CDR3 sequences, with about 15% observed a single time. The biggest ten clones account for less than 6% of the sample. The sequenced material came from blood. Receptors were obtained from a woman aged 30 to 39 with Graves' hyperthyroidism that later progressed to Graves' ophthalmopathy.

In this sample, this clonotype turned up many times. This sequence joins TRBV2 and TRBJ2-7; 9 bases are a match to TRBD1. CDR1 is SNHLY and CDR2 is FYNNEI in the germline V gene. Losses at the gene ends were 7 bases for V and 5 bases for J; bases not matched to a gene: 9. This CDR3 comprises 14 residues. CDR3 loop: CASMKDRGEDEQYF. The CDR3 DNA reads as TGTGCCAGCATGAAGGACAGGGGTGAGGACGAGCAGTACTTC.

The chain couples TRBV30 to TRBJ2-7; D might be TRBD1 (5 bases). This CDR3 is 13 amino acids long. Germline assignment: CDR1 GTSNPN and CDR2 SVGIG (reference sequence). The V gene lost 4 bases and the J gene lost 2 bases, with 12 bases spanning the gap. The CDR3 region is CAWNQGRAYEQYF. The CDR3 nucleotides read TGTGCCTGGAACCAGGGTAGGGCCTACGAGCAGTACTTC.

This clonotype was counted between two and nine times. The junction departs from the called germline gene at one end, perhaps through a read error. The V call is TRBV18, the J call TRBJ1-1; tentatively, D is TRBD1 (6 bases). Germline CDR1 and CDR2: KGHSH and LQKENI. The CDR3 contains 15 residues. The CDR3 reads CASSQHREMNIEAFF. In DNA, the CDR3 is TGTGCCAGCTCACAACACAGGGAAATGAACATTGAAGCTTTCTTT.

The chain recombines TRBV12-3 or TRBV12-4 with TRBJ2-2; no clear D gene. This CDR3 region has 14 residues. V lost 3 bases to trimming and J lost 7 bases, with 12 bases between them. The CDR3 reads CASSLGSTGGELFF. Written as DNA, the CDR3 is TGTGCCAGCAGTTTGGGGTCGACTGGCGGGGAGCTGTTTTTT.

CDR3 coding DNA: TGTGCCAGCAGTTACTCCGGGATCTACAATGAGCAGTTCTTC. It is translated as CASSYSGIYNEQFF. The chain joins TRBV6-2 or TRBV6-3 to TRBJ2-1; maybe TRBD2 (5 bases). The germline V gene has CDR1 MNHEY and CDR2 SVGEGT. Trimming took 0 bases from V and 3 from J, leaving 6 bases between them. The CDR3 runs 14 residues.

V gene TRBV6-5 combines with J gene TRBJ1-5; no clear D gene. Germline V gives CDR1 MNHEY, CDR2 SVGAGI. The CDR3 runs 15 residues. V was pared by 0 bases and J by 7 bases, with 13 bases between. CDR3 region: CASSYSGWGTQPQHF. CDR3 in DNA: TGTGCCAGCAGTTACTCGGGATGGGGTACGCAGCCCCAGCATTTT.

The J gene is TRBJ1-5, the V gene TRBV11-2; D unresolved. V lost 3 bases, J lost 1 base, and 13 bases lay in between. CDR1 and CDR2 from the germline V gene are SGHAT and FQNNGV. The CDR3 totals 16 residues. CDR3 bases: TGTGCCAGCAGCTTGCTTTTAAGTTTGAGCAATCAGCCCCAGCATTTT. The encoded protein is CASSLLLSLSNQPQHF.

The rearrangement joins TRBV6-5 to TRBJ1-1; the D gene is possibly TRBD1 (6 bases). CDR3 length equals 12 residues. Germline V gene sequence: CDR1 MNHEY, CDR2 SVGAGI. Trimming took 4 bases from V and 7 from J, leaving 10 bases between them. CDR3 sequence (DNA): TGTGCCAGCAGTTCGAGGGGGTTTGAAGCTTTCTTT. Translating gives CASSSRGFEAFF.

CDR3: CASSIILARQETQYF. In DNA form, the CDR3 reads TGTGCCAGTAGTATAATCCTAGCGAGGCAAGAGACCCAGTACTTC. The J gene is TRBJ2-5, the V gene TRBV19, with D tentatively TRBD2 (6 bases). Germline V CDR1 and CDR2: LNHDA, SQIVND (reference sequence). Trimming left V 2 bases short and J 2 bases short, with 12 bases between. The CDR3 totals 15 residues.

The CDR3 DNA is TGTGCCAGCAGTTTTATTGGCTACGAGACAGGGGTAGGCTACACCTTC. It specifies CASSFIGYETGVGYTF. The chain employs TRBV28 and TRBJ1-2; TRBD1 matches 8 bases. The J segment lost 8 bases and the V segment lost 3 bases, leaving 14 bases of the junction unmatched. The CDR3 has 16 amino acids. CDR1 MDHEN and CDR2 SYDVKM come from the germline V gene.

There are many counts of this clonotype. The genes are TRBV27 and TRBJ2-4; D is ambiguous. CDR1 is MNHEY and CDR2 is SMNVEV in the germline V gene (reference sequence). V lost 3 bases, J lost 1 base, and 7 bases lay in between. The length of the CDR3 is 14 residues. The CDR3: CASSLTEAKNIQYF. CDR3 in DNA: TGTGCCAGCAGTTTGACGGAGGCCAAAAACATTCAGTACTTC.

This clonotype was observed many times. The chain recombines TRBV10-3 with TRBJ2-7; D gene unclear. Germline CDR1 is ENHRY and CDR2 is SYGVKD. The CDR3 runs to 14 residues. The V end lost 3 bases, the J end lost 2 bases, and 11 bases lay between the germline ends. The CDR3 DNA is TGTGCCATCAGTGATTTCCGATCGACCTACGAGCAGTACTTC. This gives the protein CAISDFRSTYEQYF.

The chain couples TRBV20-1 to TRBJ2-7, with no clear D. This CDR3 region has 15 residues. V gave up 8 bases and J gave up 0 bases, with 20 bases separating them. Germline CDR1 is DFQATT and CDR2 is SNEGSKA (reference sequence). Written as DNA, the CDR3 is TGCAGTAGACACACCCCCGGCCCGAGCTCCTACGAGCAGTACTTC. It translates to CSRHTPGPSSYEQYF.

This clonotype was observed a handful of times. This chain joins TRBV6-2 or TRBV6-3 and TRBJ2-1; D may be TRBD1 (5 bases). CDR3 length equals 14 residues. V gave up 5 bases and J gave up 3 bases, with 11 bases separating them. The germline V gene encodes CDR1 MNHEY and CDR2 SVGEGT. CDR3 coding DNA: TGTGCCAGCAGTCCAGGGCACCTCTACAATGAGCAGTTCTTC. It specifies CASSPGHLYNEQFF.

Many counts were recorded for this clonotype. The gene calls are TRBV27 and TRBJ2-1, with TRBD2 matching 7 bases. The junction had 8 bases not matched to a gene; V was cut back by 7 bases and J by 5 bases. The germline gives CDR1 MNHEY, CDR2 SMNVEV (reference sequence). The CDR3 has 14 amino acids. The CDR3 reads CASKIGTTDNEQFF. The CDR3 DNA sequence: TGTGCCAGCAAGATCGGGACTACTGACAATGAGCAGTTCTTC.

The chain links TRBV6-1 to TRBJ2-7; D might be TRBD1 (6 bases). This CDR3 is built from 11 residues. Trimming took 6 bases from V and 9 from J, leaving 12 bases between them. CDR1 and CDR2 from the germline V gene are MNHNS and SASEGT. In nucleotides, the CDR3 is TGTGCCAGCAGAAGAGGACAGTCGCAGTACTTC. This gives the protein CASRRGQSQYF.

Notes on this clonotype: A clone one base away is much larger, so this may be a read error. The chain couples TRBV30 to TRBJ2-5; TRBD2 might be the D (5 bases). Per the germline V gene, CDR1 is GTSNPN and CDR2 is SVGIG (reference sequence). This CDR3 comprises 13 residues. The CDR3 DNA sequence: TGTGCCGGGAGTGTCTCTTCCGGGAAGACCCAGTACTTC. Translated, it gives CAGSVSSGKTQYF.

This chain connects TRBV20-1 to TRBJ2-3; 12 bases map to TRBD2. The germline CDR1 and CDR2 sequences are DFQATT and SNEGSKA (reference sequence). CDR3 length: 14 residues. The J segment lost 9 bases and the V segment lost 6 bases, leaving 10 bases of the junction unmatched. The CDR3 reads CSALKLAGGETQYF. The CDR3 bases are TGCAGTGCACTCAAGCTAGCGGGAGGGGAGACGCAGTATTTT.

Only a few counts were recorded for this clonotype. The chain employs TRBV20-1 and TRBJ2-1; TRBD2 matches at 9 bases. Germline values: CDR1 DFQATT, CDR2 SNEGSKA (reference sequence). The CDR3 has 14 residues. V dropped 5 bases and J dropped 8; count of bases not matched to a gene: 10. The DNA for the CDR3 is TGCAGTGCTCGGACTAGCGTACTGTTTGATGAGCAGTTCTTC. It is translated as CSARTSVLFDEQFF.

This clonotype has ten or more counts. V is TRBV20-1 and J is TRBJ1-2; TRBD1 matches at 9 bases. V shed 4 bases and J 1 base; nucleotides not matched to a gene: 4. Germline V gene lookup returns CDR1 DFQATT and CDR2 SNEGSKA (reference sequence). This CDR3 has 14 residues. The CDR3, as DNA: TGCAGTGCTAAAGGACAGGGGCATAACTATGGCTACACCTTC. Translated, it gives CSAKGQGHNYGYTF.